Presented here are 19 T cell receptor beta chains from one specimen sequenced in a study of vaccination and CD4 T cells after COVID-19. The antigens for these receptors are not known. Stated treatment: approximately 11-day PBMC culture with coronavirus spike peptide pools or control peptides (ViraFEST assay). The assay that was used to sequence DNA from cultured CD4+ T cells was the Oncomine TCR Beta short-read assay. TCRdb processed the PCR reads anew with MiXCR; each CDR3 protein has one entry. The sample lists about 13,000 distinct CDR3 sequences, about three fifths occurring once. The input for sequencing was cultured CD4+ T cells from blood, taken after SARS-CoV-2 vaccination. All receptors derive from a human donor with COVID-19.

The rearrangement joins TRBV6-1 to TRBJ1-1; D call uncertain. With 2 bases removed from V and 4 bases from J, the gap between germline ends came to 11 bases. Germline V CDR1 and CDR2: MNHNS, SASEGT. This CDR3 contains 14 residues. For the CDR3, the DNA is TGTGCCAGCAGTGAAAATTTCCGGCCCACTGAAGCTTTCTTT. Residues: CASSENFRPTEAFF.

The V gene is TRBV11-3, the J gene TRBJ2-7; 7 bases fit TRBD1. CDR1 is SGHNT, CDR2 YENEEA, per germline. There are 15 residues in the CDR3. With 5 bases clipped from V and 0 bases from J, the junction kept 7 bases outside the gene matches. This CDR3 is CASSPRGTASYEQYF. The CDR3 nucleotides are TGTGCCAGCAGCCCCAGGGGGACCGCCTCCTACGAGCAGTACTTC. Looking up the rest from reference TRBV11-3 and TRBJ2-7 gives the full variable domain: EAGVVQSPRYKIIEKKQPVAFWCNPISGHNTLYWYLQNLGQGPELLIRYENEEAVDDSQLPKDRFSAERLKGVDSTLKIQPAELGDSAVYLCASSPRGTASYEQYFGPGTRLTVT.

The V and J genes are TRBV5-1 and TRBJ2-1; 11 nucleotides match TRBD1. V dropped 4 bases and J dropped 3; count of bases not matched to a gene: 6. The CDR3 has 16 amino acids. Per the germline V gene, CDR1 is SGHRS and CDR2 is YFSETQ. This CDR3 reads CASSEGQGEVYNEQFF. CDR3 in DNA: TGCGCCAGCAGCGAGGGACAGGGGGAAGTCTACAATGAGCAGTTCTTC.

The V gene is TRBV18, the J gene TRBJ2-3; the D is unclear. Looked up from germline, CDR1 is KGHSH and CDR2 is LQKENI. V lost 1 base to trimming and J lost 5 bases, with 7 bases between them. There are 13 residues in the CDR3. The CDR3 region has the DNA TGTGCCAGCTCACCACTGCCGGGAGATACGCAGTATTTT. It is translated as CASSPLPGDTQYF.

The chain couples TRBV7-2 to TRBJ1-1; 7 bases match TRBD1. CDR3 size: 15 residues. The germline gives CDR1 SGHTA, CDR2 FQGNSA. Unmatched junction bases numbered 14, after V lost 5 bases and J lost 8 bases. This CDR3 is CASSQDGTQGVEAFF. Written as DNA, the CDR3 is TGTGCCAGCAGCCAAGATGGGACGCAGGGGGTCGAAGCTTTCTTT.

The chain couples TRBV7-8 to TRBJ1-5; D gene uncertain. This CDR3 region has 14 residues. V was cut by 1 base and J by 4 bases, with 8 bases left in between. CDR1 is SGHVS, CDR2 FQNEAQ, per germline. The DNA of the CDR3 is TGTGCCAGCAGCTTAGACACGGTAAATCAGCCCCAGCATTTT. It codes for CASSLDTVNQPQHF.

This clonotype came up a few times. V usage is TRBV7-2 and J usage is TRBJ1-3; D possibly corresponds to TRBD1 (5 bases). The V and J ends lost 4 bases and 7 bases respectively, with 11 bases between them. The germline gives CDR1 SGHTA, CDR2 FQGNSA. The CDR3 loop spans 13 amino acids. CDR3 loop: CASSSDPGNTIYF. CDR3 in DNA: TGTGCCAGCAGCTCAGACCCAGGGAACACCATATATTTT.

The genes are TRBV20-1 and TRBJ1-1; TRBD1 matches at 11 bases. Germline CDR1 reads DFQATT; CDR2 reads SNEGSKA (reference sequence). CDR3 length: 14 amino acids. The junction had 11 bases not matched to a gene; V was cut back by 3 bases and J by 11 bases. CDR3 nucleotide sequence: TGCAGTGCTAGCCGGGACAGGGGGTACCATGGGGCTTTCTTT. Its translation: CSASRDRGYHGAFF.

The chain links TRBV27 to TRBJ1-1, with a tentative D call TRBD1 (6 bases). The CDR3 runs to 15 residues. Deletions cut 5 bases from V and 5 bases from J, with 18 bases between. Germline CDR1 and CDR2: MNHEY and SMNVEV (reference sequence). Here the CDR3 reads CASSLRGGVGTEAFF. Written as DNA, the CDR3 is TGTGCCAGCAGTCTCAGGGGAGGGGTGGGTACTGAAGCTTTCTTT.

This chain joins TRBV28 and TRBJ1-3; D unclear. The V and J ends lost 5 bases and 3 bases respectively, with 11 bases between them. CDR1 is MDHEN, CDR2 SYDVKM, per germline. CDR3 length: 14 amino acids. The CDR3 DNA reads as TGTGCCAGCAGTCCGACGGGATTTGGAAACACCATATATTTT. It codes for CASSPTGFGNTIYF.

This clonotype was observed a handful of times. V and J are TRBV2 and TRBJ1-5; TRBD1 is a possible D gene (5 bases). The CDR3 has 15 amino acids. Germline CDR1 SNHLY, CDR2 FYNNEI. The ends were cut back, 8 bases at V and 11 bases at J, with 25 bases in the middle. The CDR3 here is CASDKGTGAAMAQHF. CDR3 DNA sequence: TGTGCCAGCGACAAGGGTACAGGAGCGGCGATGGCCCAGCATTTT.

The chain employs TRBV12-3 or TRBV12-4 and TRBJ2-5; D not resolved. CDR3 length: 14 amino acids. The V end lost 4 bases, the J end lost 3 bases, and 12 bases lay between the germline ends. The DNA of the CDR3 is TGTGCCAGCAGTTGGGGTCCGGCGGAAGAGACCCAGTACTTC. It is translated as CASSWGPAEETQYF.

This clonotype was recorded a few times. The chain recombines TRBV7-9 with TRBJ2-3, with a weak D call TRBD2 (6 bases). Deletions cut 2 bases from V and 8 bases from J, with 8 bases between. The CDR3 extends over 12 amino acids. CDR1 is SEHNR and CDR2 is FQNEAQ in the germline V gene (reference sequence). The CDR3, as DNA: TGTGCCAGCAGCTTAAGGGGAGGTACGCAGTATTTT. It translates to CASSLRGGTQYF.

Worth noting for this clonotype: The junction differs from germline at one of its ends, possibly a read error. This sequence joins TRBV11-2 and TRBJ2-7; 7 bases map to TRBD2. CDR1 SGHAT and CDR2 FQNNGV come from the germline V gene. The CDR3 extends over 16 amino acids. CDR3 region: CASSLVGGGTNYKQYF. CDR3 bases: TGTGCCAGCAGCTTAGTCGGCGGGGGAACAAACTACAAGCAGTACTTC. The full variable domain, completed using reference TRBV11-2 and TRBJ2-7, is EAGVAQSPRYKIIEKRQSVAFWCNPISGHATLYWYQQILGQGPKLLIQFQNNGVVDDSQLPKDRFSAERLKGVDSTLKIQPAKLEDSAVYLCASSLVGGGTNYKQYFGPGTRLTVT.

V usage is TRBV7-2 and J usage is TRBJ2-5, with TRBD2 identical over 11 bases. Germline CDR1 is SGHTA and CDR2 is FQGNSA. After removal of 1 base from V and 3 bases from J, the junction contained 4 bases not matched to a gene. The CDR3 runs to 16 residues. CDR3 loop: CASSLGISGGEETQYF. The CDR3 DNA sequence: TGTGCCAGCAGCTTAGGCATTAGCGGGGGGGAAGAGACCCAGTACTTC.

This clonotype was counted only a few times. V gene TRBV28 combines with J gene TRBJ1-5; the D is unclear. Germline V gives CDR1 MDHEN, CDR2 SYDVKM. Trimming pared 6 bases from V and 0 bases from J, leaving 9 bases between. This CDR3 spans 14 amino acids. In DNA form, the CDR3 reads TGTGCCAGCAGGAAGGCCAATAGCAATCAGCCCCAGCATTTT. This encodes CASRKANSNQPQHF.

This clonotype is judged large (0.1 to 1%). The gene calls are TRBV12-5 and TRBJ2-5; D is unclear. The germline V gene encodes CDR1 LGHNT and CDR2 FRNRAP. V dropped 0 bases and J dropped 7 bases, with 6 bases sitting between them. The CDR3 loop spans 12 amino acids. Written as DNA, the CDR3 is TGTGCTAGTGGTTTGGTAGGAAGGACCCAGTACTTC. Amino acids: CASGLVGRTQYF.

About this clonotype: Since the CDR3 does not end with the conserved phenylalanine or tryptophan, this likely comes from a read error. This rearrangement joins TRBV6-1 to TRBJ1-2; 10 bases align to TRBD1. Germline V lookup: CDR1 MNHNS, CDR2 SASEGT. The length of the CDR3 is 16 residues. Trimming cost V 6 bases and J 2 bases; bases outside gene matches: 9. CDR3 sequence (DNA): TGTGCCAGCAGCCGTCCCGGGACAGGGGCGAACTATGGCTACACCCTC. Its translation: CASSRPGTGANYGYTL.

The table lists this clonotype with a few counts. This chain links TRBV27 with TRBJ1-2; 11 bases map to TRBD1. The CDR3 length is 13 residues. The V gene's germline CDR1 is MNHEY and CDR2 SMNVEV (reference sequence). V dropped 5 bases and J dropped 7; count of bases not matched to a gene: 3. Here the CDR3 DNA reads TGTGCCAGCAGTGTGGACAGGGGGCTTGGCTACACCTTC. It specifies CASSVDRGLGYTF.